One sample yielded the 30 T cell receptor beta chains listed below, sequenced in a study of T cell responses to AZD1222 COVID-19 vaccine. The data were produced by immunoSEQ multiplex PCR, yet TCRdb's version contains in-frame clones alone and is incomplete. The table has 150,000 to 250,000 clones, over 85% seen once. The material sequenced was peripheral blood, taken 28 days after the second AZD1222 dose. These receptors all stem from an adult who received the AZD1222 COVID-19 vaccine.

The chain has TRBV3-1 (or the pseudogene TRBV3-2) and TRBJ1-3; possible D gene TRBD1, 5 bases. V lost 4 bases to trimming and J lost 0 bases, with 10 bases between them. Germline V gives CDR1 LGHDT, CDR2 YNNKEL (reference sequence). The CDR3 is 15 amino acids. CDR3 loop: CASSPSGHSGNTIYF. CDR3 DNA: TGTGCCAGCAGCCCGAGTGGACACTCTGGAAACACCATATATTTT.

The rearrangement links TRBV7-2 to TRBJ2-1; 7 nucleotides align to TRBD2. Germline V gene sequence: CDR1 SGHTA, CDR2 FQGNSA. Losses at the gene ends were 2 bases for V and 4 bases for J; bases not matched to a gene: 11. CDR3 size: 17 residues. The CDR3 nucleotides read TGTGCCAGCAGCTTAAGTCTGGTGCGCGGGGGTTACAATGAGCAGTTCTTC. It encodes CASSLSLVRGGYNEQFF.

The V gene is TRBV6-5, the J gene TRBJ1-5; D remains ambiguous. Trimming shortened V by 5 bases and J by 3 bases, and 11 bases separated the two germline ends. The CDR3 length is 14 residues. CDR1 is MNHEY and CDR2 is SVGAGI in the germline V gene. Here the CDR3 DNA reads TGTGCCAGCAGTACCCCAGAATTCAATCAGCCCCAGCATTTT. It translates to CASSTPEFNQPQHF.

The chain recombines TRBV6-6 with TRBJ1-2, with TRBD1 matching 8 bases. The V segment lost 0 bases and the J segment 6 bases; nucleotides outside the gene matches: 6. Germline V gene lookup returns CDR1 MNHNY and CDR2 SVGAGI (reference sequence). The CDR3 consists of 15 residues. The CDR3 nucleotides are TGTGCCAGCAGTTACTCCCGGACAGGGAAGGATGGCTACACCTTC. Translation: CASSYSRTGKDGYTF.

CDR3 coding DNA: TGCGCCAGCAGCCAAGATAAGGGGAACTATGGCTACACCTTC. Protein sequence: CASSQDKGNYGYTF. This chain links TRBV4-3 with TRBJ1-2; weak D call: TRBD1 (5 bases). Germline values: CDR1 LGHNA, CDR2 YSLEER. The CDR3 totals 14 residues. Trimming left V 0 bases short and J 2 bases short, with 7 bases between.

The chain recombines TRBV10-1 with TRBJ2-1, with 7 bases fitting TRBD2. The CDR3 runs 20 residues. Germline V CDR1 and CDR2: WNHNN, SYGVQD (reference sequence). V trimming: 4 bases; J trimming: 0 bases; junction bases outside the gene matches: 18. The CDR3 sequence: CASSVIMFGGGTDSYNEQFF. CDR3 sequence (DNA): TGCGCCAGCAGTGTAATTATGTTTGGCGGGGGTACCGACTCCTACAATGAGCAGTTCTTC.

The rearrangement uses TRBV5-1 and TRBJ1-4; no clear D. Germline V gives CDR1 SGHRS, CDR2 YFSETQ. CDR3 length: 14 residues. Trimming pared 2 bases from V and 8 bases from J, leaving 13 bases between. Here the CDR3 reads CASSLGYSGEKLFF. The CDR3 region has the DNA TGCGCCAGCAGCTTAGGGTACTCGGGAGAAAAACTGTTTTTT.

V is TRBV6-5 and J is TRBJ2-5, with a tentative D call TRBD2 (5 bases). This CDR3 has 11 residues. The ends were cut back, 0 bases at V and 13 bases at J, with 9 bases in the middle. Germline V gives CDR1 MNHEY, CDR2 SVGAGI. In DNA form, the CDR3 reads TGTGCCAGCAGTTACTCGGGGAGAGCGTACTTC. It encodes CASSYSGRAYF.

Remarks on this clone: The same CDR3 also results from other DNA sequences found in this sample. The chain is built from TRBV5-1 and TRBJ1-1; D gene unclear. The CDR3 contains 11 residues. The germline CDR1 and CDR2 sequences are SGHRS and YFSETQ. V lost 3 bases to trimming and J lost 8 bases, with 8 bases between them. The CDR3 is CASSSGDEAFF. The CDR3 coding sequence is TGCGCCAGCAGCTCTGGCGACGAAGCTTTCTTT.

The chain joins TRBV18 to TRBJ1-1; perhaps TRBD1 as D (5 bases). The CDR3 totals 13 residues. Per germline, CDR1 KGHSH and CDR2 LQKENI. V was clipped by 6 bases and J by 1 base, with 9 bases between them. CDR3 region: CASSRQTNTEAFF. CDR3 nucleotides: TGTGCCAGCTCGCGACAGACGAACACTGAAGCTTTCTTT.

The CDR3 nucleotides read TGCGCCAGCAGCTTGACAGAGTCTGGGGCCAACGTCCTGACTTTC. Amino acid sequence: CASSLTESGANVLTF. V is TRBV5-1 and J is TRBJ2-6; D call uncertain. The CDR3 runs 15 residues. Germline V lookup: CDR1 SGHRS, CDR2 YFSETQ. The V end was cut by 1 base, the J end by 1 base, with 6 bases between.

V and J are TRBV10-3 and TRBJ1-4; D possibly corresponds to TRBD1 (5 bases). The CDR3 is 14 amino acids. The V end was cut by 4 bases, the J end by 7 bases, with 13 bases between. CDR1 is ENHRY and CDR2 is SYGVKD in the germline V gene. The DNA of the CDR3 is TGTGCCATCAGTGGCGGGGGAGGCAGTGAAAAACTGTTTTTT. Amino acids: CAISGGGGSEKLFF.

In this sample, this clone turned up once. V usage is TRBV2 and J usage is TRBJ1-2; no reliable D call. Germline CDR1 SNHLY, CDR2 FYNNEI. The CDR3 length is 14 residues. Deletions cut 6 bases from V and 0 bases from J, with 11 bases between. The CDR3 is CASRESTANYGYTF. The DNA of the CDR3 is TGTGCCAGCAGAGAGTCTACAGCTAACTATGGCTACACCTTC.

The table lists this clone with a count of one. Different DNA sequences within this sample yield the same CDR3. The chain has TRBV5-1 and TRBJ2-7, with a tentative D call TRBD2 (5 bases). Trimming pared 0 bases from V and 6 bases from J, leaving 7 bases between. Germline V gene sequence: CDR1 SGHRS, CDR2 YFSETQ. The length of the CDR3 is 12 residues. CDR3 sequence: CASSLEGSEQYF. CDR3 nucleotide sequence: TGCGCCAGCAGCTTGGAAGGGAGCGAGCAGTACTTC.

The rearrangement uses TRBV11-1 and TRBJ2-7; D is perhaps TRBD1 (5 bases). The germline CDR1 and CDR2 sequences are SGHAT and FQDESV (reference sequence). The V gene lost 5 bases and the J gene lost 2 bases, with 16 bases spanning the gap. The CDR3 totals 15 residues. For the CDR3, the DNA is TGTGCCAGCAGCGATGAAGGGGTGACCACCTACGAGCAGTACTTC. Its translation is CASSDEGVTTYEQYF.

This chain joins TRBV20-1 and TRBJ1-2; tentatively, D is TRBD1 (5 bases). This CDR3 spans 11 amino acids. V was trimmed by 6 bases and J by 8 bases, leaving 13 bases between them. Germline V gives CDR1 DFQATT, CDR2 SNEGSKA (reference sequence). CDR3 DNA sequence: TGCAGTGCCTGGGACCCCTCCGGCTACACCTTC. Protein sequence: CSAWDPSGYTF.

Only one count was recorded for this clone. The chain combines TRBV24-1 with TRBJ2-3; TRBD2 matches at 11 bases. The junction had 4 bases not matched to a gene; V was cut back by 7 bases and J by 2 bases. Germline V CDR1 and CDR2: KGHDR, SFDVKD. The CDR3 is 15 amino acids. CDR3 in amino acids: CATRQTSGNTDTQYF. In nucleotides, the CDR3 is TGTGCCACCAGACAGACTAGCGGGAACACAGATACGCAGTATTTT.

The genes are TRBV7-9 and TRBJ2-5; possible D gene TRBD1, 5 bases. Germline values: CDR1 SEHNR, CDR2 FQNEAQ (reference sequence). The CDR3 has 15 residues. Deletions cut 5 bases from V and 2 bases from J, with 15 bases between. CDR3 sequence reads: CASSPGGGAQETQYF. As DNA, the CDR3 is TGTGCCAGCAGCCCGGGCGGTGGGGCGCAAGAGACCCAGTACTTC.

V usage is TRBV3-1 (or the pseudogene TRBV3-2) and J usage is TRBJ1-5; D may be TRBD1 (5 bases). The V end lost 1 base, the J end lost 6 bases, and 13 bases lay between the germline ends. This CDR3 has 15 amino acids. Germline V gene lookup returns CDR1 LGHDT and CDR2 YNNKEL (reference sequence). The DNA of the CDR3 is TGTGCCAGCAGCCAAGGACCAAGGGGCGGTCAGCCCCAGCATTTT. Translated, it gives CASSQGPRGGQPQHF.

This chain links TRBV7-2 with TRBJ1-2, with D hard to call. Germline CDR1 is SGHTA and CDR2 is FQGNSA. The CDR3 is 13 amino acids. Trimming took 5 bases from V and 3 from J, leaving 10 bases between them. In DNA, the CDR3 is TGTGCCAGCAGCCCGGACGGATACTATGGCTACACCTTC. It specifies CASSPDGYYGYTF. Combining the CDR3 with reference TRBV7-2 and TRBJ1-2 gives the whole variable domain GAGVSQSPSNKVTEKGKDVELRCDPISGHTALYWYRQSLGQGLEFLIYFQGNSAPDKSGLPSDRFSAERTGGSVSTLTIQRTQQEDSAVYLCASSPDGYYGYTFGSGTRLTVV.

The chain joins TRBV4-2 to TRBJ1-2; D might be TRBD1 (5 bases). Germline-derived CDR1 and CDR2 are LGHNA and YNFKEQ. The V gene lost 4 bases and the J gene lost 10 bases, with 16 bases spanning the gap. The CDR3 has 13 residues. The CDR3 sequence is CASSPPGGGDYTF. CDR3 DNA sequence: TGTGCCAGCAGCCCCCCCGGCGGGGGAGACTACACCTTC.

The chain links TRBV10-3 to TRBJ2-3; 7 bases are shared with TRBD2. The CDR3 has 14 amino acids. Germline V gene lookup returns CDR1 ENHRY and CDR2 SYGVKD. The J segment lost 2 bases and the V segment lost 2 bases, leaving 1 base of the junction unmatched. The CDR3 bases are TGTGCCATCAGTGAGGCGGGAGTCACAGATACGCAGTATTTT. Its translation: CAISEAGVTDTQYF.

The chain uses TRBV5-1 and TRBJ2-1, with 10 bases aligning to TRBD1. The length of the CDR3 is 15 residues. CDR1 is SGHRS, CDR2 YFSETQ, per germline. V dropped 4 bases and J dropped 4; count of bases not matched to a gene: 5. The CDR3 spells CASSTGQGGYNEQFF. The CDR3 nucleotides read TGCGCCAGCAGCACCGGACAGGGGGGGTACAATGAGCAGTTCTTC.

The chain employs TRBV27 and TRBJ1-3; D ambiguous. The CDR3 has 14 residues. The V gene's germline CDR1 is MNHEY and CDR2 SMNVEV (reference sequence). The ends were cut back, 3 bases at V and 1 base at J, with 7 bases in the middle. This CDR3 reads CASSFTYSGNTIYF. CDR3 nucleotides: TGTGCCAGCAGTTTCACGTATTCTGGAAACACCATATATTTT.

This clone has just a few counts. CDR3: CASSQGGRGGQPQHF. CDR3 DNA: TGTGCCAGCAGCCAAGGTGGCCGAGGGGGTCAGCCCCAGCATTTT. This chain connects TRBV4-2 to TRBJ1-5, with D perhaps matching TRBD1 (6 bases). The CDR3 length is 15 residues. Germline V gene lookup returns CDR1 LGHNA and CDR2 YNFKEQ. V dropped 1 base and J dropped 6 bases, with 13 bases sitting between them.

The CDR3 spells CASSHTGREQYF. The CDR3 DNA reads as TGTGCCAGCAGCCACACTGGAAGAGAGCAGTACTTC. V and J are TRBV6-1 and TRBJ2-7; D is undetermined. Germline CDR1 and CDR2: MNHNS and SASEGT. V was cut by 6 bases and J by 7 bases, with 13 bases left in between. This CDR3 spans 12 amino acids.

The J gene is TRBJ1-5, the V gene TRBV12-3 or TRBV12-4; no definite D call. This CDR3 has 12 residues. Trimming cost V 5 bases and J 0 bases, with 2 bases left between them. DNA for the CDR3: TGTGCCAGCAGTCATAGCAATCAGCCCCAGCATTTT. It is translated as CASSHSNQPQHF.

The genes are TRBV9 and TRBJ2-3, with D hard to call. Trimming removed 0 bases at V and 5 bases at J, with 7 bases between. The CDR3 extends over 13 amino acids. CDR1 is SGDLS and CDR2 is YYNGEE in the germline V gene. CDR3 loop: CASSVAYRDTQYF. CDR3 coding DNA: TGTGCCAGCAGCGTAGCTTATCGAGATACGCAGTATTTT.

The chain is built from TRBV19 and TRBJ2-7, with D perhaps TRBD1 or TRBD2 (6 bases each). V lost 9 bases and J lost 0, with 21 bases in between. Germline values: CDR1 LNHDA, CDR2 SQIVND (reference sequence). This CDR3 comprises 16 residues. CDR3 loop: CASSRMGGESSYEQYF. The CDR3 DNA follows: TGTGCCAGCAGCCGGATGGGGGGCGAAAGCTCCTACGAGCAGTACTTC.

V and J are TRBV10-2 and TRBJ2-5, with 12 positions matching TRBD2. V shed 6 bases, J shed 4 bases, and the junction held 9 bases outside the gene matches. Germline CDR1 WSHSY, CDR2 SAAADI. The CDR3 is 16 residues long. The CDR3 bases are TGCGCCAGCAGGGACCCACTAGCGGGGGGTGGAGAGACCCAGTACTTC. Its protein is CASRDPLAGGGETQYF.